The rows below give T cell receptor beta chains drawn from one sample of a study of CD8+CD57+ T cells in acquired aplastic anemia. TCRdb re-analysed the reads in MiXCR, keeping a single row per CDR3 protein. The repertoire has about 260,000 distinct CDR3 sequences, 70% to 85% of them found once; the top ten carry 35% to 50%. Sequencing was carried out using sorted CD4+, CD8+, or CD8+CD57+ T cells (not recorded which) from PBMCs. The receptor source for this set is a human donor with aplastic anemia. CDR3s include the opening cysteine and the closing phenylalanine or tryptophan. Each record gives: CDR3 length, V gene, CDR3 protein.

length: 12; V: TRBV29-1; CDR3: CSAGQGADEQYF
length: 15; V: TRBV19; CDR3: CASSKRGDSNQPQHF
length: 13; V: TRBV7-9; CDR3: CASGDGSTGTQYF
length: 13; V: TRBV5-6; CDR3: CASSLRREETQYF
length: 15; V: TRBV6-1; CDR3: CASSGRQGAANVLTF
length: 14; V: TRBV7-9; CDR3: CASSLAGNNSPLHF
length: 16; V: TRBV9; CDR3: CASPLHIPTRSNEQFF
length: 13; V: TRBV7-2; CDR3: CASSSNQRNTQYF
length: 15; V: TRBV7-8; CDR3: CASSLSYGRNPPQHF
length: 13; V: TRBV12-5; CDR3: CASGSDFTDTQYF
length: 13; V: TRBV2; CDR3: CAGGGDGKHEQFF
length: 15; V: TRBV9; CDR3: CASRDNSGGQETQYF
length: 14; V: TRBV9; CDR3: CDSSALGLPDTQYF
length: 14; V: TRBV10-3; CDR3: CASRLAGDRYEQYF
length: 12; V: TRBV29-1; CDR3: CSVVIGANGYTF
length: 18; V: TRBV6-6; CDR3: CASSYRGSGTSGGETQYF
length: 16; V: TRBV2; CDR3: CASGDGGTNTQYFGPF
length: 16; V: TRBV9; CDR3: CASSQDTPPDNTQAFF
length: 14; V: TRBV11-2; CDR3: CASSLDRAEETQYF
length: 10; V: TRBV6-4; CDR3: CAGTEDTQYF
length: 13; V: TRBV7-9; CDR3: CASSFRRTGRQYF
length: 13; V: TRBV9; CDR3: CASGPKGGETQYF
length: 14; V: TRBV2; CDR3: CASSRGSSHEKYFF
length: 14; V: TRBV7-9; CDR3: CASSFQRSGGTEYF